This TCR beta chain was profiled in a study of CD8+ T cells in alopecia areata. Regarding this clone: No antigen is known for it.

CDR3 size: 16 residues. Germline CDR1 SGDLS, CDR2 YYNGEE. Trimming left V 3 bases short and J 13 bases short, with 26 bases between. Study-wide results and caveats: Whereas mice showed it more clearly, TCR sharing across patients was murkier, possibly because of HLA.

RNA was extracted and reverse transcribed into cDNA as the sequencing template. Some clones are missing from TCRdb's copy, which holds only in-frame ones; the method was immunoSEQ multiplex PCR. Here the sample spans 150,000 or so clones, more than 45% being singletons. The specimen was CD8+ T cells sorted from blood, collected at week 0. The TCR comes from a human donor with alopecia areata. The V call is TRBV9, the J call TRBJ2-1, with a possible D match to TRBD2 (6 bases). CDR3 in amino acids: CASSEPLGGAGETQFF. CDR3 nucleotide sequence: TGTGCCAGCAGCGAGCCACTGGGGGGAGCGGGCGAAACTCAGTTCTTC.